The TCR beta chain described here comes from a study of shared clonotypes between healthy human individuals. This CDR3 comprises 17 residues. The repertoire was sequenced with immunoSEQ multiplex PCR; TCRdb's copy has only in-frame clones and lacks some. Here the sample spans more than 500,000 clones, 90% to 96% being singletons. Sequenced input: naive CD4+ T cells sorted from blood. The subset was: CD45RA+ positively selected. This sequence originates from a young woman in good health. The chain couples TRBV22-1 to TRBJ2-6; TRBD2 is the table's D call and was not checked against the DNA. TRBV22-1 is a known pseudogene. Written as DNA, the CDR3 is TGTCCTGGGAGTTGTGGGAGCGAACAAAGTCAGGCCAACGTCCTGACTTTC. This sequence encodes CPGSCGSEQSQANVLTF.